What follows are 30 T cell receptor beta chains derived from one specimen sequenced in a study of OX40 agonist ivuxolimab in advanced cancers. TCRdb's table, derived via immunoSEQ multiplex PCR, lists solely in-frame clones and lacks some. The sample lists approximately 31,000 clones, about 92% occurring once. Sequencing used CD4+ or CD8+ T cells sorted from blood, obtained in a trial of the OX40 agonist ivuxolimab. The receptors originated from an adult with an advanced solid tumor such as melanoma, head and neck, liver or kidney cancer.

This chain joins TRBV27 and TRBJ2-3, with 10 bases lining up with TRBD1. The CDR3 is 16 amino acids. CDR1 and CDR2 from the germline V gene are MNHEY and SMNVEV (reference sequence). With 0 bases clipped from V and 4 bases from J, the junction kept 4 bases outside the gene matches. The chain's CDR3 is CASSLSGTGAPDTQYF. The CDR3, as DNA: TGTGCCAGCAGTTTATCTGGGACAGGGGCGCCAGATACGCAGTATTTT.

A single count supports this clone. J is TRBJ2-1 and V is TRBV30, with 9 bases that match TRBD2. Germline assignment: CDR1 GTSNPN and CDR2 SVGIG (reference sequence). V was clipped by 5 bases and J by 3 bases; unmatched bases: 8. This CDR3 spans 15 amino acids. The CDR3 sequence is CAWEALAGHYNEQFF. In DNA form, the CDR3 reads TGTGCCTGGGAGGCTCTAGCGGGACACTACAATGAGCAGTTCTTC. Variable domain in full (rest from reference TRBV30 and TRBJ2-1): SQTIHQWPATLVQPVGSPLSLECTVEGTSNPNLYWYRQAAGRGLQLLFYSVGIGQISSEVPQNLSASRPQDRQFILSSKKLLLSDSGFYLCAWEALAGHYNEQFFGPGTRLTVL.

The chain couples TRBV6-1 to TRBJ2-5; D is unclear. From germline, CDR1 is MNHNS and CDR2 SASEGT. The CDR3 consists of 14 residues. V lost 3 bases and J lost 1, with 9 bases in between. Written as DNA, the CDR3 is TGTGCCAGCAGTGACGGGCAGGCCCAAGAGACCCAGTACTTC. It specifies CASSDGQAQETQYF.

J is TRBJ1-1 and V is TRBV28; D perhaps matches TRBD1 (5 bases). From germline, CDR1 is MDHEN and CDR2 SYDVKM. This CDR3 spans 11 amino acids. V lost 8 bases and J 6 bases, leaving 10 bases between the germline ends. This chain's CDR3 is CASYRGAEAFF. The CDR3 nucleotides are TGTGCCAGCTACCGGGGGGCTGAAGCTTTCTTT.

The chain combines TRBV21-1 with TRBJ2-3; the table's D call, TRBD2, was not checked against the DNA. TRBV21-1 is a known pseudogene. This CDR3 has 17 amino acids. The CDR3 is CASSYGRVNPHEDTQYF. Here the CDR3 DNA reads TGTGCCAGCAGCTATGGGCGGGTTAACCCCCATGAGGATACGCAGTATTTT.

The chain couples TRBV14 to TRBJ2-7; possible D gene TRBD1, 5 bases. Per the germline V gene, CDR1 is SGHDN and CDR2 is FVKESK. Between the trimmed V and J ends, which lost 5 bases and 3 bases, there was a span of 8 bases. CDR3 length equals 12 residues. CDR3 sequence: CASSSDSYEQYF. The CDR3 nucleotides are TGTGCCAGCAGCTCAGACAGCTACGAGCAGTACTTC.

The chain links TRBV28 to TRBJ2-4, with a tentative D call TRBD1 (5 bases). Trimming removed 1 base at V and 0 bases at J, with 13 bases between. Germline values: CDR1 MDHEN, CDR2 SYDVKM. The CDR3 is 17 amino acids. Here the CDR3 DNA reads TGTGCCAGCAGTTTATTTCAGGGATGGGTAGCCAAAAACATTCAGTACTTC. This translates into CASSLFQGWVAKNIQYF.

The V and J genes are TRBV5-6 and TRBJ1-4; TRBD1 is a possible D gene (5 bases). Trimming shortened V by 0 bases and J by 8 bases, and 11 bases separated the two germline ends. Germline CDR1 is SGHDT and CDR2 is YYEEEE. The CDR3 has 14 residues. The CDR3 sequence: CASSLVGLGEKLFF. The CDR3 DNA is TGTGCCAGCAGCTTGGTGGGGCTGGGAGAAAAACTGTTTTTT.

The chain has TRBV28 and TRBJ2-7; 8 nucleotides align to TRBD2. The CDR3 length is 17 residues. The germline gives CDR1 MDHEN, CDR2 SYDVKM. V lost 6 bases to trimming and J lost 2 bases; unmatched junction nucleotides: 15. The CDR3, as DNA: TGTGCCAGCAGCCACCCTCGGGTAGCGGGGCCAGCCTACGAGCAGTACTTC. This codes for CASSHPRVAGPAYEQYF.

The V call is TRBV4-1, the J call TRBJ2-2; D may be TRBD2 (6 bases). Trimming left V 10 bases short and J 0 bases short, with 12 bases between. Germline values: CDR1 MGHRA, CDR2 YSYEKL. The CDR3 is made up of 14 amino acids. CDR3 bases: TGCGCCACCAGGGCGGGGACGAACACCGGGGAGCTGTTTTTT. Translating it yields CATRAGTNTGELFF.

The rearrangement uses TRBV2 and TRBJ1-2; D not resolved. With 4 bases removed from V and 5 bases from J, the gap between germline ends came to 11 bases. The V gene's germline CDR1 is SNHLY and CDR2 FYNNEI. CDR3 length: 13 residues. DNA of the CDR3: TGTGCCAGCAGTGGGTACCTAGCTTATGGCTACACCTTC. Its translation is CASSGYLAYGYTF.

Written as DNA, the CDR3 is TGTGCCAGCAGTTACAGGGGGGAGGGCACAGATACGCAGTATTTT. It specifies CASSYRGEGTDTQYF. The chain employs TRBV6-6 and TRBJ2-3; D possibly matches TRBD1 or TRBD2 (6 bases each). The CDR3 length is 15 residues. V gave up 2 bases and J gave up 1 base, with 10 bases separating them. CDR1 is MNHNY and CDR2 is SVGAGI in the germline V gene (reference sequence).

The J gene is TRBJ2-5, the V gene TRBV28; D may be TRBD2 (6 bases). The CDR3 sequence is 15 residues long. V lost 2 bases to trimming and J lost 7 bases, with 17 bases between them. The germline V gene encodes CDR1 MDHEN and CDR2 SYDVKM. CDR3 in DNA: TGTGCCAGCAGTTTACAGGGCTGGGGGGTCGGGACCCAGTACTTC. It is translated as CASSLQGWGVGTQYF.

A word on this clone: One end of the junction varies from germline; a read error may be responsible. J is TRBJ2-5 and V is TRBV7-7, with D uncertain. The CDR3 runs 15 residues. Germline V gives CDR1 SSHAT, CDR2 FNYEAQ (reference sequence). Here the CDR3 reads CASSPPPAFLETQYF. The DNA for the CDR3 is TGTGCTAGCAGCCCCCCCCCGGCTTTCCTGGAGACCCAGTACTTC.

A few counts support this clone. The CDR3 sequence is CASSETSSYNEQFF. In DNA form, the CDR3 reads TGTGCCAGCAGTGAAACTAGCTCATACAATGAGCAGTTCTTC. The rearrangement uses TRBV6-1 and TRBJ2-1; a weak D match, TRBD2 (6 bases). In germline, CDR1 is MNHNS, CDR2 SASEGT. Trimming left V 2 bases short and J 4 bases short, with 9 bases between. CDR3 size: 14 residues.

The chain employs TRBV19 and TRBJ1-2, with 7 bases fitting TRBD1. J lost 3 bases, V lost 7 bases, and 2 bases had no gene match. CDR1 and CDR2 from the germline V gene are LNHDA and SQIVND (reference sequence). This CDR3 spans 12 amino acids. In DNA form, the CDR3 reads TGTGCCAGTACCGGGACAGACTATGGCTACACCTTC. Protein sequence: CASTGTDYGYTF.

The chain combines TRBV9 with TRBJ2-2; D ambiguous. Trimming left V 2 bases short and J 4 bases short, with 3 bases between. CDR3 size: 12 residues. CDR1 is SGDLS, CDR2 YYNGEE, per germline. As DNA, the CDR3 is TGTGCCAGCAGCGTCGGCACCGGGGAGCTGTTTTTT. This sequence encodes CASSVGTGELFF.

This clone has a single count. The rearrangement joins TRBV27 to TRBJ2-7; D is unclear. The V and J ends lost 5 bases and 4 bases respectively, with 12 bases between them. CDR3 length: 13 residues. CDR1 and CDR2 from the germline V gene are MNHEY and SMNVEV (reference sequence). The DNA for the CDR3 is TGTGCCAGCAGTCCCGACCAGCATTACGAGCAGTACTTC. It encodes CASSPDQHYEQYF.

This clone has a single count. This chain uses TRBV28 with TRBJ2-7; D might be TRBD2 (5 bases). V was cut by 3 bases and J by 3 bases, with 12 bases left in between. Germline CDR1 MDHEN, CDR2 SYDVKM. This CDR3 region has 14 residues. The CDR3 sequence: CASSFTGSSYEQYF. The CDR3 nucleotides read TGTGCCAGCAGTTTTACGGGAAGTAGCTACGAGCAGTACTTC.

This clone came up a few times. The chain uses TRBV14 and TRBJ2-2; 10 nucleotides line up with TRBD2. Unmatched junction bases numbered 12, after V lost 0 bases and J lost 5 bases. The CDR3 runs 19 residues. Germline V gives CDR1 SGHDN, CDR2 FVKESK. The chain's CDR3 is CASSQDLVAGGLVTGELFF. CDR3 nucleotide sequence: TGTGCCAGCAGCCAAGATCTAGTAGCGGGAGGCCTGGTGACCGGGGAGCTGTTTTTT.

This chain uses TRBV28 with TRBJ1-2; 8 positions match TRBD1. V was clipped by 2 bases and J by 4 bases; unmatched bases: 6. The CDR3 consists of 15 residues. Looked up from germline, CDR1 is MDHEN and CDR2 is SYDVKM. The CDR3 DNA reads as TGTGCCAGCAGTTTAGGGACAGGTCACCCCTATGGCTACACCTTC. This encodes CASSLGTGHPYGYTF.

The rearrangement links TRBV14 to TRBJ1-1, with D possibly being TRBD1 (5 bases). The V and J ends lost 6 bases and 0 bases respectively, with 17 bases between them. The germline V gene has CDR1 SGHDN and CDR2 FVKESK. The CDR3 runs 16 residues. The CDR3 DNA reads as TGTGCCAGCAGAAAGGGGCTCTACATGATGAACACTGAAGCTTTCTTT. Protein: CASRKGLYMMNTEAFF. Looking up the rest from reference TRBV14 and TRBJ1-1 gives the full variable domain: EAGVTQFPSHSVIEKGQTVTLRCDPISGHDNLYWYRRVMGKEIKFLLHFVKESKQDESGMPNNRFLAERTGGTYSTLKVQPAELEDSGVYFCASRKGLYMMNTEAFFGQGTRLTVV.

CDR3 bases: TGTGCCAGCAGCGTAGGAGGTCACCGCTCCTACGAGCAGTACTTC. It specifies CASSVGGHRSYEQYF. This chain uses TRBV9 with TRBJ2-7; D unclear. CDR3 size: 15 residues. The V end was cut by 0 bases, the J end by 0 bases, with 10 bases between. The V gene's germline CDR1 is SGDLS and CDR2 YYNGEE.

This chain joins TRBV5-1 and TRBJ1-2; 10 nucleotides align to TRBD1. V was clipped by 0 bases and J by 8 bases; unmatched bases: 10. The CDR3 is made up of 16 amino acids. The germline V gene has CDR1 SGHRS and CDR2 YFSETQ. CDR3 nucleotides: TGCGCCAGCAGCTTGGCCGGGGACAGGGGCCGAGGAGGCTACACCTTC. Its protein is CASSLAGDRGRGGYTF.

V gene TRBV7-2 combines with J gene TRBJ2-7, with 8 bases identical to TRBD2. V lost 5 bases, J lost 4 bases, and 7 bases stayed unmatched. The CDR3 has 14 amino acids. Germline V gene data show CDR1 as SGHTA and CDR2 as FQGNSA. The CDR3 DNA follows: TGTGCCAGCAGCAGTAGCGGGACGGGTTACGAGCAGTACTTC. Protein product: CASSSSGTGYEQYF.

The chain links TRBV4-1 to TRBJ2-7, with a possible D match to TRBD2 (5 bases). Per the germline V gene, CDR1 is MGHRA and CDR2 is YSYEKL. The CDR3 loop spans 12 amino acids. Trimming took off 1 base at V and 7 bases at J, with 8 bases between the two ends. This CDR3 is CASSQGPGEQYF. In DNA, the CDR3 is TGCGCCAGCAGCCAAGGTCCGGGAGAGCAGTACTTC.

V usage is TRBV9 and J usage is TRBJ2-7, with TRBD1 matching over 7 bases. This CDR3 comprises 15 residues. The V gene's germline CDR1 is SGDLS and CDR2 YYNGEE. V was clipped by 4 bases and J by 4 bases; unmatched bases: 11. CDR3 nucleotide sequence: TGTGCCAGCAGCCCCCGAGCAGGGGGTGTGTACGAGCAGTACTTC. Its translation: CASSPRAGGVYEQYF.

The rearrangement links TRBV28 to TRBJ2-7; maybe TRBD2 (6 bases). The CDR3 is 14 amino acids. Germline values: CDR1 MDHEN, CDR2 SYDVKM. Trimming left V 6 bases short and J 3 bases short, with 15 bases between. The CDR3 loop reads CASSHGTGGYEQYF. The CDR3 DNA sequence: TGTGCCAGCAGCCATGGGACTGGAGGCTACGAGCAGTACTTC.

The CDR3 DNA follows: TGTGCCAGCAGCTTCGGACTAGCGGGAGTAGGTGAGCAGTTCTTC. Protein product: CASSFGLAGVGEQFF. The chain joins TRBV5-4 to TRBJ2-1, with 13 bases lining up with TRBD2. The ends lost 2 bases at V and 9 bases at J; junction bases unmatched: 5. Germline V lookup: CDR1 SGHNT, CDR2 YYREEE (reference sequence). The CDR3 runs to 15 residues.

This clone was detected once. The V gene is TRBV29-1, the J gene TRBJ2-2; either TRBD1 or TRBD2 may supply D (5 bases each). The CDR3 totals 13 residues. Germline V gives CDR1 SQVTM, CDR2 ANQGSEA. V gave up 6 bases and J gave up 1 base, with 9 bases separating them. CDR3 sequence: CSVRGLNTGELFF. The CDR3 bases are TGCAGCGTCCGGGGCTTGAACACCGGGGAGCTGTTTTTT.